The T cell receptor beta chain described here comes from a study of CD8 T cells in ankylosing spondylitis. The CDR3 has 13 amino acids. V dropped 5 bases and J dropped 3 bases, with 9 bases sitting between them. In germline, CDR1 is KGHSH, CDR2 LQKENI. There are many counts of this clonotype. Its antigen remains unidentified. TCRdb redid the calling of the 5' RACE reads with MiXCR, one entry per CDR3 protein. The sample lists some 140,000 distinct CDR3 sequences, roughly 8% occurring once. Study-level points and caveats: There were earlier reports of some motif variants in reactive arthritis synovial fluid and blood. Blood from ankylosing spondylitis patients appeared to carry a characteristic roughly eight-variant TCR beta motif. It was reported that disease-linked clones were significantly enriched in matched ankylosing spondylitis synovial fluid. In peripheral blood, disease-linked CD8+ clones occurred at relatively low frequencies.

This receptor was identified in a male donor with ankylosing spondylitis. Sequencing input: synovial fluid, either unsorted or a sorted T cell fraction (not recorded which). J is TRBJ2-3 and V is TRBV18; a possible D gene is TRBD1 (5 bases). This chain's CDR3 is CASSFTGTDTQYF. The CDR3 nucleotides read TGTGCCAGCTCATTCACAGGTACAGATACGCAGTATTTT.